The sequence of this T cell receptor beta chain was determined in a study of T cells in Graves' hyperthyroidism and ophthalmopathy. CDR1 MDHEN and CDR2 SYDVKM come from the germline V gene. Trimming removed 5 bases at V and 12 bases at J, with 17 bases between. The CDR3 consists of 13 residues. Amplification of TCR beta CDR3 regions used RNA as the template. Using the HTBI primer set, a first-round RT-PCR was run on the TCR CDR3. TCRdb analysed the multiplex PCR reads with MiXCR anew, one entry per CDR3 protein. Of more than 650,000 distinct CDR3 sequences in the sample, 14% were seen once. The chain has TRBV28 and TRBJ2-1; maybe TRBD1 (5 bases). Sequencing input: blood. The origin of this receptor is a woman aged 18-29 years with Graves' hyperthyroidism. In DNA form, the CDR3 reads TGTGCCAGCAGTACACCTTCAGGGATCGGGCAGTTCTTC. Residues: CASSTPSGIGQFF.